Below are 13 T cell receptor beta chains sequenced from a single sample in a study of T cells in narcolepsy. Sequencing was performed with immunoSEQ multiplex PCR; in TCRdb, only in-frame clones are kept and a portion is missing. This sample has about 33,000 clones, with almost 90% found just once. Sample: CD45RA- memory CD4+ T cells from PBMCs. The source of these receptors is a human donor with narcolepsy.

J is TRBJ1-2 and V is TRBV7-8; weak D call: TRBD1 (5 bases). V gave up 0 bases and J gave up 6 bases, with 11 bases separating them. The germline V gene has CDR1 SGHVS and CDR2 FQNEAQ. This CDR3 contains 14 residues. CDR3 region: CASSLAGRANGYTF. The DNA for the CDR3 is TGTGCCAGCAGCTTAGCGGGCAGGGCGAATGGCTACACCTTC.

This chain links TRBV5-1 with TRBJ2-1, with TRBD2 matching 10 bases. The germline CDR1 and CDR2 sequences are SGHRS and YFSETQ. The CDR3 has 15 amino acids. Trimming at V came to 3 bases and at J to 2 bases, leaving 2 bases not matched to a gene. This CDR3 reads CASSSLAGAYNEQFF. The CDR3, as DNA: TGCGCCAGCAGCTCTCTAGCGGGGGCCTACAATGAGCAGTTCTTC.

Only one count was recorded for this clone. The DNA for the CDR3 is TGTGCCAGCAGCTTAGGTACAGGGGGCCGTGGGGAGGCCCAGTACTTC. The encoded protein is CASSLGTGGRGEAQYF. The chain is built from TRBV7-3 and TRBJ2-5, with 9 nucleotides matching TRBD1. Per germline, CDR1 SGHTA and CDR2 FQGTGA. The CDR3 has 16 residues. V was pared by 2 bases and J by 9 bases, with 13 bases of the junction left unmatched.

The chain uses TRBV4-1 and TRBJ1-4; D is unresolved. Looked up from germline, CDR1 is MGHRA and CDR2 is YSYEKL. The V end lost 3 bases, the J end lost 8 bases, and 7 bases lay between the germline ends. The CDR3 sequence is 12 residues long. Here the CDR3 reads CASSQVLEKLFF. CDR3 bases: TGCGCCAGCAGCCAGGTGCTCGAAAAACTGTTTTTT.

This chain joins TRBV10-3 and TRBJ1-1; 11 nucleotides agree with TRBD1. This CDR3 region has 14 residues. Germline trimming cut 8 bases from V and 1 base from J; bases unmatched to any gene: 3. Germline V lookup: CDR1 ENHRY, CDR2 SYGVKD. The CDR3 reads CAIRGTGGNTEAFF. Written as DNA, the CDR3 is TGTGCCATCCGCGGGACAGGGGGGAACACTGAAGCTTTCTTT.

J is TRBJ2-1 and V is TRBV28; 13 positions match TRBD2. CDR1 is MDHEN and CDR2 is SYDVKM in the germline V gene. The CDR3 extends over 17 amino acids. Trimming cost V 3 bases and J 0 bases; bases outside gene matches: 2. The CDR3 DNA is TGTGCCAGCAGTTTTACTAGCGGGAGGGCCTCCTACAATGAGCAGTTCTTC. This translates into CASSFTSGRASYNEQFF. Based on the CDR3 plus reference TRBV28 and TRBJ2-1, the full variable domain is DVKVTQSSRYLVKRTGEKVFLECVQDMDHENMFWYRQDPGLGLRLIYFSYDVKMKEKGDIPEGYSVSREKKERFSLILESASTNQTSMYLCASSFTSGRASYNEQFFGPGTRLTVL.

This chain connects TRBV7-9 to TRBJ2-1; D may correspond to TRBD1 or TRBD2 (6 bases each). V was trimmed by 6 bases and J by 3 bases, leaving 15 bases between them. CDR1 and CDR2 from the germline V gene are SEHNR and FQNEAQ (reference sequence). The CDR3 has 15 amino acids. The CDR3 DNA follows: TGTGCCAGCAGACCGGGGGCGGGGCACTACAATGAGCAGTTCTTC. Translation gives CASRPGAGHYNEQFF.

V is TRBV6-1 and J is TRBJ2-7; D possibly corresponds to TRBD1 (6 bases). V lost 0 bases and J 2 bases, leaving 11 bases between the germline ends. Per the germline V gene, CDR1 is MNHNS and CDR2 is SASEGT. The CDR3 is made up of 15 amino acids. The CDR3 sequence: CASSEAGQRAYEQYF. In nucleotides, the CDR3 is TGTGCCAGCAGTGAAGCCGGACAGAGGGCCTACGAGCAGTACTTC.

The chain recombines TRBV29-1 with TRBJ1-5; 8 nucleotides agree with TRBD1. CDR3 size: 15 residues. Germline lookup yields CDR1 SQVTM and CDR2 ANQGSEA. V gave up 4 bases and J gave up 1 base; unmatched junction bases: 6. CDR3 DNA: TGCAGCGTTGCCACGACAGGGGTCAGCAATCAGCCCCAGCATTTT. Protein product: CSVATTGVSNQPQHF.

The J gene is TRBJ1-1, the V gene TRBV6-1; possible D gene TRBD1, 5 bases. The CDR3 extends over 13 amino acids. Trimming took 7 bases from V and 0 from J, leaving 9 bases between them. From germline, CDR1 is MNHNS and CDR2 SASEGT. In DNA, the CDR3 is TGTGCCAGCACAGGGACGATGAACACTGAAGCTTTCTTT. Translating gives CASTGTMNTEAFF.

In its sample, this clone was seen a few times. The rearrangement uses TRBV20-1 and TRBJ1-1; a weak D match, TRBD1 (6 bases). CDR3 length: 11 residues. The germline CDR1 and CDR2 sequences are DFQATT and SNEGSKA (reference sequence). The V end lost 4 bases, the J end lost 6 bases, and 9 bases lay between the germline ends. CDR3 DNA sequence: TGCAGTGCTAAACAGGGTCCTGAAGCTTTCTTT. Amino acids: CSAKQGPEAFF.

This rearrangement joins TRBV28 to TRBJ2-5; D could derive from TRBD1 or TRBD2 (5 bases each). Deletions cut 2 bases from V and 1 base from J, with 8 bases between. This CDR3 is built from 14 residues. Per germline, CDR1 MDHEN and CDR2 SYDVKM. The CDR3 coding sequence is TGTGCCAGCAGTTTACCGGGGCGCCAAGAGACCCAGTACTTC. Amino acids: CASSLPGRQETQYF.

The rearrangement links TRBV18 to TRBJ1-1, with D perhaps matching TRBD1 (5 bases). Germline loops: CDR1 KGHSH, CDR2 LQKENI. V was shortened by 6 bases and J by 3 bases, with 23 bases between the two germline ends. The CDR3 is made up of 17 amino acids. The CDR3 sequence: CASSPFARQLGDTEAFF. CDR3 nucleotides: TGTGCCAGCTCCCCATTCGCTCGACAGCTGGGGGACACTGAAGCTTTCTTT.